This T cell receptor (beta chain) was documented in a study of regulatory T cells in long-lasting Graves disease (dated by TCRdb to about 2021). About the investigation overall: Persistent Graves' disease was defined as antithyroid drug treatment for over 5 years with persistently positive TSH receptor autoantibodies. Persistent Graves' disease patients in the clinical cohort had taken antithyroid drugs for roughly ten years on average. A total of roughly 33 samples were covered by TCR sequencing, comprising roughly 13 persistent and some 20 newly diagnosed Graves' disease patients. Peripheral blood TCR sequencing and RNA sequencing compared persistent Graves' disease patients with newly diagnosed Graves' disease patients. The study was registered as a clinical trial and conducted in China. The research as a whole found: As a limitation, the authors acknowledged that the small sample size may reduce accuracy. Only the TCR beta chain was sequenced and analyzed. Only peripheral blood was studied, because thyroid tissue, the primary lesion, was inaccessible. Preferential use of TRBV28, TRBJ1-2 and TRBJ2-5 was observed in persistent disease, whereas TRBV20-1 and TRBJ2-1 were favored in newly diagnosed disease. Compared with newly diagnosed patients, patients with persistent Graves' disease had lower TCR Shannon entropy and fewer highly expanded clones, which suggests clonal expansion. A larger number of public clonotypes was shared among persistent patients (around 3,000) than among newly diagnosed patients (around 870).

V is pruned by 4 bases and J by 1 base, leaving 8 bases of the junction without a gene match. According to the germline V gene, CDR1 reads SQVTM and CDR2 reads ANQGSEA. The CDR3, from cysteine to phenylalanine, totals 15 residues. Only the CDR3 portion is preserved as DNA: 45 bases, with reading frame beginning at the first base. The library was built by means of multiplex PCR. The instrument given in TCRdb is Illumina HiSeq 4000. TCR beta libraries were built with iRepertoire HTBI primers and Arm-PCR amplification of CDR3 regions. Before sequencing, the PCR products went through gel purification. In the paper's pipeline: A total of around 66 TRBV and approximately 15 TRBJ segments were identified across samples and were used for gene usage analysis of CDR3 amino acid clonotypes. Filtered high-quality paired reads were merged into contigs using COPE and FqMerger. BLAST was used to align contigs to IMGT TRBV, TRBD and TRBJ reference genes, and CDR3 was defined according to IMGT. Any clonotype with a frequency above 0.1% was classified as a highly expanded clone. Shannon entropy was used to measure repertoire diversity, and the Gini coefficient was used to measure V-J evenness. Clonotypes shared by more than one individual were considered public. The raw public reads went through TCRdb reprocessing: fastp at Q25, MiXCR clone calling, in-frame beta chains kept. When rows share a CDR3 protein, they turn into one entry using the most common DNA and genes. These V and J calls derive from TCRdb rather than the authors' analysis. Counted in this sample were around 400,000 distinct CDR3 sequences; roughly 21% of them appeared once. 14% of the sample lies in the top ten.

Details on this clonotype: The target of this receptor is not known. No base quality information exists; no much larger clone differs at one position.

According to the study, the label for this sample's time point signals: persistent/refractory GD, antithyroid drugs over 5 years with positive TRAb. RNA was extracted from PBMCs in TRIzol for both TCR sequencing and RNA sequencing. The diagnosis of Graves' disease followed American Thyroid Association guidelines. Recruitment of patients was carried out at an endocrinology department in Xi'an, China. Each patient gave 8.5 to 9.5 milliliters of peripheral blood, collected in an EDTA anticoagulant tube. Ficoll Paque Plus density gradient separation was used to isolate PBMCs, and no further T cell sorting was done. An Agilent 2100 Bioanalyzer and agarose gel were used to assess RNA quality, and a NanoDrop 2000 was used to measure RNA concentration.

The source material was peripheral blood mononuclear cells (PBMCs), sampled when the disease was refractory, from a patient treated with antithyroid drugs. This TCR was recovered from a female donor with Graves disease. The rearrangement joined TRBV29-1 to TRBJ2-7, and 9 bases in between align with TRBD2. The CDR3 region has the sequence CSVVKREARSYEQYF. Read as DNA, the sequence is TGCAGCGTTGTCAAGCGGGAGGCAAGATCCTACGAGCAGTACTTC.